This paragraph covers one TCR beta chain sequence. Its antigen is not identified. The CDR3 contains 13 residues. Trimming cost V 7 bases and J 5 bases, with 15 bases left between them. CDR1 and CDR2 from the germline V gene are SGDLS and YYNGEE. This sample is drawn from a study of cytomegalovirus exposure and HLA in healthy donors. General study points: In an earlier analysis, about 87% or about 30%: the productive usage of most TCR beta V segments. Among the most significant clusters, several appeared linked to common viral pathogens in a later analysis.

The PCR ran on 60 Vbeta and 13 Jbeta primers. The method was immunoSEQ multiplex PCR; TCRdb's version includes in-frame clones alone and lacks a portion of them. The data hold around 130,000 clones, with roughly 79% observed a single time. This clonotype was sampled from a woman aged 50 to 60 in good health and CMV-seronegative. Source material: PBMCs. The chain uses TRBV9 and TRBJ2-5, with TRBD2 as a possible D gene (5 bases). The DNA of the CDR3 is TGTGCCAGCGCCTCCCCCCCGGGGGAGACCCAGTACTTC. Its protein is CASASPPGETQYF.